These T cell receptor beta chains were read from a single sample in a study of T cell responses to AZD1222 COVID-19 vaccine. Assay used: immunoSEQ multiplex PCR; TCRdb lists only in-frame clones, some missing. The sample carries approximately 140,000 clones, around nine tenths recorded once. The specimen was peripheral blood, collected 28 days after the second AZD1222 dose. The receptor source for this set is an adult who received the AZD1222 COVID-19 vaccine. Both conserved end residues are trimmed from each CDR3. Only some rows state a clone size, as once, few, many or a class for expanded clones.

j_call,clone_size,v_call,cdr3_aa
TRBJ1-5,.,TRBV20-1,SASLRDRAFQPQH
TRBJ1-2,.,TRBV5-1,ASSTREPGDYGYT
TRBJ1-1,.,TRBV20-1,SASSEGVNTEAF
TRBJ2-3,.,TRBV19,ASRRRVYQDTQY
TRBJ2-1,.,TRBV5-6,ASSWGPAGRMDEQF
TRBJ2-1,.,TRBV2,ATEMGDSYNEQF
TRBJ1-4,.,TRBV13,ASSLEGGEKLF
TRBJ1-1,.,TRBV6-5,ASSYSGLGNTEAF
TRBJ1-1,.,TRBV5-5,ASSPAEGNTEAF
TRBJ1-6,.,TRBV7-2,ASSPAGQGNSPLH
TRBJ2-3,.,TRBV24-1,APSGPQDPDTQY
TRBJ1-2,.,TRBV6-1,ASSDGRQGYGYT
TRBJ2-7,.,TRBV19,ASSIDPVVDEQY
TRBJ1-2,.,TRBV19,ASSWQGAPYGYT
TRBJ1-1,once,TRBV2,ASSDVRGGGEAF
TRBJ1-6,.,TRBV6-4,ASSESDGSPLH
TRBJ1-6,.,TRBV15,ATSLPRGLVLH
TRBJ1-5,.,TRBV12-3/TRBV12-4,ASSLRGNQPQH
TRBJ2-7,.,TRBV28,ASRPLTSGRYEQY
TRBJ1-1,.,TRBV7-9,AIDNPGQGGPNTEAF
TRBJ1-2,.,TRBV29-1,SAGDGQGGYT
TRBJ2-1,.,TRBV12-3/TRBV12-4,ASSSGAGEQF
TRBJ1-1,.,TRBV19,ASSITGSNTEAF
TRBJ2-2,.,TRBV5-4,ASSPVGGGLAGELF
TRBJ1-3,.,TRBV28,ASSPGMGNTIY